This T cell receptor beta chain is drawn from a study of Tregs in tolerant kidney transplant recipients. Whole-study findings and limits: Expanding Tregs on activated donor B cells appeared to best identify donor-specific TCRbeta clones.

About this clone itself: Its target is unknown.

Profiling relied on immunoSEQ multiplex PCR, and the TCRdb table lists in-frame clones only, not all of them. The profile covers 200,000 to 300,000 clones, with roughly 80% appearing a single time and over 0.5% taken by the ten largest. The TCR was taken from a human donor in good health. The specimen was CD4+ T cells from blood.

In DNA, the CDR3 is TGTGCCAGCACCCTCCCGGGACATTCGAACACTGAAGCTTTCTTT. This codes for CASTLPGHSNTEAFF. The chain combines TRBV2 with TRBJ1-1; perhaps TRBD1 as D (6 bases). V was shortened by 7 bases and J by 1 base, with 16 bases between the two germline ends. The germline gives CDR1 SNHLY, CDR2 FYNNEI. This CDR3 comprises 15 residues.